This TCR beta chain was sequenced during a study of T cell changes during pregnancy in multiple sclerosis. The V segment lost 6 bases and the J segment 3 bases; nucleotides outside the gene matches: 7. The CDR3 consists of 14 residues. Germline values: CDR1 MNHNS, CDR2 SASEGT. Libraries were prepared by immunoSEQ multiplex PCR; TCRdb keeps only in-frame clonotypes and omits some of them. In the table there are over 50,000 clones, under 95% of which are singletons. This clonotype was sampled from a female donor in good health, enrolled as a control in a pregnancy study. This sequence joins TRBV6-1 and TRBJ1-2; 7 bases match TRBD1. The sequencing here drew on peripheral blood, taken in the third trimester of pregnancy. CDR3 loop: CASRKETGYYGYTF. The CDR3 coding sequence is TGTGCCAGCAGAAAAGAGACAGGGTACTATGGCTACACCTTC.